The entry that follows covers one T cell receptor (beta chain) sequence. The target antigen is unknown. Other DNA sequences in this specimen translate into the identical CDR3. The record originates from a study of cytomegalovirus exposure and HLA in healthy donors. For the study at large: HLA-typed donors were the source of around 85 million unique TCRs held in an early data release. General study points: In vitro experiments confirmed that three CMV-associated chains were specific for CMV antigens. Diagnosis of cytomegalovirus status made by the classifier reportedly showed high specificity and sensitivity. It has been reported that TCR beta sequences accurately predicted the HLA-A and HLA-B alleles of most subjects.

V lost 4 bases, J lost 3 bases, and 14 bases lay in between. Germline values: CDR1 SGHTS, CDR2 YDEGEE. The CDR3 has 14 residues. With 60 Vbeta and 13 Jbeta primers, the PCR was carried out. Profiling relied on immunoSEQ multiplex PCR, and the TCRdb table lists in-frame clones only, not all of them. This listing includes 200,000 to 250,000 clones. The specimen sequenced was PBMCs. This clonotype originated in a girl aged 2 to 10 in good health and CMV-seropositive. The chain has TRBV5-8 and TRBJ2-7, with D possibly being TRBD1 (6 bases). CDR3 protein: CASSPPGHSYEQYF. DNA for the CDR3: TGTGCCAGCAGCCCGCCGGGACACAGCTACGAGCAGTACTTC. Combining the CDR3 with reference TRBV5-8 and TRBJ2-7 gives the whole variable domain EAGVTQSPTHLIKTRGQQATLRCSPISGHTSVYWYQQALGLGLQFLLWYDEGEERNRGNFPPRFSGRQFPNYSSELNVNALELEDSALYLCASSPPGHSYEQYFGPGTRLTVT.